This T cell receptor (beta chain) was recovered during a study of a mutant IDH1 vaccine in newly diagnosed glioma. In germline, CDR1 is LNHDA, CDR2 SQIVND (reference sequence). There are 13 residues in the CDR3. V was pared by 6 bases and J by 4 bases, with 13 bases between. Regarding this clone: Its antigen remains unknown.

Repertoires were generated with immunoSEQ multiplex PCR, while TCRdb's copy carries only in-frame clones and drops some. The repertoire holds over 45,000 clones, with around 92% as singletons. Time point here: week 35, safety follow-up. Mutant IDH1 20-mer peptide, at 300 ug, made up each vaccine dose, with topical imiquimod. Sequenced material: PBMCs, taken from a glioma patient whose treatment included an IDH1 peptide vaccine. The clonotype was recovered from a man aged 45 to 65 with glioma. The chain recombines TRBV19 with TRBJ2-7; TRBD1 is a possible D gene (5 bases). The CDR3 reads CASSRTPGYEQYF. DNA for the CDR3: TGTGCCAGTAGCAGAACTCCAGGGTACGAGCAGTACTTC.